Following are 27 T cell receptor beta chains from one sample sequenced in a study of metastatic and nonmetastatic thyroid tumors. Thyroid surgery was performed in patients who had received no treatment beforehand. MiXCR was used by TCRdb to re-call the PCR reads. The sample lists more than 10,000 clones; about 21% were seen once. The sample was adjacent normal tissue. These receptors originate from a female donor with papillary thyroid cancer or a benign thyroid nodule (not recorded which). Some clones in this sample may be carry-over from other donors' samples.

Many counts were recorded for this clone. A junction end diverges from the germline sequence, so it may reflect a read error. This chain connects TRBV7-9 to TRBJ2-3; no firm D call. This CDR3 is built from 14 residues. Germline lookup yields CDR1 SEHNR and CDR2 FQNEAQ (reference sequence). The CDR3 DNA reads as TGTGCCAGCAGTTTGCCCCAGGTCGCAGATGCGCAGTATTTT. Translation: CASSLPQVADAQYF.

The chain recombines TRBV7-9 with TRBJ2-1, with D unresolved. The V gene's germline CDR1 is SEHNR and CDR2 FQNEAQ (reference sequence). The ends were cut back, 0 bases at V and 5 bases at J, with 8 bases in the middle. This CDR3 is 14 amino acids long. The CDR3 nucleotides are TGTGCCAGCAGCTTAGCTATGGGGAACAATGAGCAGTTCTTC. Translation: CASSLAMGNNEQFF.

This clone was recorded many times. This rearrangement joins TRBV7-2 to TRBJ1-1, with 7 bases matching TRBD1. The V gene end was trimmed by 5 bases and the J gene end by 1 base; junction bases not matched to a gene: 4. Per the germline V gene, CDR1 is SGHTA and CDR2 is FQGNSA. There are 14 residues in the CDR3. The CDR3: CASSPQGRNTEAFF. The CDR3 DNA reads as TGTGCCAGCAGCCCACAGGGGAGGAACACTGAAGCTTTCTTT.

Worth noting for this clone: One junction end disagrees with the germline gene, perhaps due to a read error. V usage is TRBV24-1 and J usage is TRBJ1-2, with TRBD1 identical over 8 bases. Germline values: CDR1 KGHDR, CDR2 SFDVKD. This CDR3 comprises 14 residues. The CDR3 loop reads CATSDRGQLDGYTF. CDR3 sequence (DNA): TGTGCCACGAGTGACAGGGGACAGTTGGATGGCTACACCTTC.

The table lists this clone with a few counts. The CDR3 loop reads CASSPLPGGQPQHF. CDR3 DNA: TGTGCCAGCAGCCCCCTCCCGGGTGGTCAGCCCCAGCATTTT. The chain joins TRBV28 to TRBJ1-5; D gene uncertain. The CDR3 consists of 14 residues. In germline, CDR1 is MDHEN, CDR2 SYDVKM. The V gene lost 6 bases and the J gene lost 6 bases, with 15 bases spanning the gap.

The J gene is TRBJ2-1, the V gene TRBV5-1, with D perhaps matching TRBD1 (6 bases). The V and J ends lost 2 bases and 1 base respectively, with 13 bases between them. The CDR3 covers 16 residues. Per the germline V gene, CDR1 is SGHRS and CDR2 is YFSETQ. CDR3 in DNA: TGCGCCAGCAGCTTCTCCAGGGGCAGGTCCTACAATGAGCAGTTCTTC. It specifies CASSFSRGRSYNEQFF.

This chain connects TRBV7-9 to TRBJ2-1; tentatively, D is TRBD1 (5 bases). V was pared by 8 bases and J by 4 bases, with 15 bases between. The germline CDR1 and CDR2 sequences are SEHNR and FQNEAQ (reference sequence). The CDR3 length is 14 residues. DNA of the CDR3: TGTGCCAGCCAGGGTGGCGTACGGTACAATGAGCAGTTCTTC. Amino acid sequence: CASQGGVRYNEQFF.

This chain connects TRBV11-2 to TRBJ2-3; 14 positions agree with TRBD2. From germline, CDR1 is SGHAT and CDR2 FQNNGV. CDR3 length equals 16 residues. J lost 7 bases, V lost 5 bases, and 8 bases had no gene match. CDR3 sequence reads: CASSPPTSGRAYTQYF. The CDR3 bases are TGTGCCAGCAGCCCACCGACTAGCGGGAGGGCTTATACGCAGTATTTT.

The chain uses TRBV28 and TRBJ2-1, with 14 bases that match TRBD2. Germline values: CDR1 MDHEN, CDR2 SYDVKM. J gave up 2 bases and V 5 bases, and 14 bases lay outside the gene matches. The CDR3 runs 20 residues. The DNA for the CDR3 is TGTGCCAGCAGTCAACCCAAGGGACTAGCGGGAGTAACCCCCTACAATGAGCAGTTCTTC. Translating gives CASSQPKGLAGVTPYNEQFF. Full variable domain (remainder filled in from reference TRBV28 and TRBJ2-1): DVKVTQSSRYLVKRTGEKVFLECVQDMDHENMFWYRQDPGLGLRLIYFSYDVKMKEKGDIPEGYSVSREKKERFSLILESASTNQTSMYLCASSQPKGLAGVTPYNEQFFGPGTRLTVL.

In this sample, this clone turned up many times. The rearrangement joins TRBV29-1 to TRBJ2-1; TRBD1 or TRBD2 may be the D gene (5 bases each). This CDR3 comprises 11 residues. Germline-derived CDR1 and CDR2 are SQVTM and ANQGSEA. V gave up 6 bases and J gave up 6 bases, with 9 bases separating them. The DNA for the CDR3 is TGCAGCGTCCCCGGGGCCAATGAGCAGTTCTTC. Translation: CSVPGANEQFF.

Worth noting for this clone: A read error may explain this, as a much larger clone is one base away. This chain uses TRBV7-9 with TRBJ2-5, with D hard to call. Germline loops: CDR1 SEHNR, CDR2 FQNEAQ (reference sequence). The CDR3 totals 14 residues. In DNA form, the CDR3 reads TGTGCCACCAGCTTTCATGGGTTGGGAGAGACCCAGTACTTC. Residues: CATSFHGLGETQYF. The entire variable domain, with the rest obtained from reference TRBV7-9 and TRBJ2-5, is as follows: DTGVSQNPRHKITKRGQNVTFRCDPISEHNRLYWYRQTLGQGPEFLTYFQNEAQLEKSRLLSDRFSAERPKGSFSTLEIQRTEQGDSAMYLCATSFHGLGETQYFGPGTRLLVL.

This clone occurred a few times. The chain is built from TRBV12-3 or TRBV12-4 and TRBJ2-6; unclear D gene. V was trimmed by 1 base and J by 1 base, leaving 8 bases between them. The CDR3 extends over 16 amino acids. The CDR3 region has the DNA TGTGCCAGCAGTTTAGGCGGTATATCTGGGGCCAACGTCCTGACTTTC. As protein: CASSLGGISGANVLTF.

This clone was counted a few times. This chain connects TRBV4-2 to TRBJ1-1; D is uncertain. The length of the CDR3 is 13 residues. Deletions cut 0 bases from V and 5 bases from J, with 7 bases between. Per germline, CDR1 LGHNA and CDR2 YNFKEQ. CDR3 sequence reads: CASSQEQLTEAFF. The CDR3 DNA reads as TGTGCCAGCAGCCAAGAACAGTTAACTGAAGCTTTCTTT.

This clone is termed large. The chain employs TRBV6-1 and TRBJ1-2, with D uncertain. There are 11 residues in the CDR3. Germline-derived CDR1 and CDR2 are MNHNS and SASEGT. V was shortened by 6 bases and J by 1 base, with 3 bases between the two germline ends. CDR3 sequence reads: CASRGNYGYTF. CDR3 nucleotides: TGTGCCAGCAGAGGTAACTATGGCTACACCTTC.

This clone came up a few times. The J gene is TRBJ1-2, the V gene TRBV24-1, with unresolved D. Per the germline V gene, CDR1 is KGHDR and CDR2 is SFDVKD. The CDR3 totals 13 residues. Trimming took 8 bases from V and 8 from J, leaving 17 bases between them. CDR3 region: CATISDAMEGYTF. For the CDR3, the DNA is TGTGCCACCATTTCTGATGCCATGGAAGGCTACACCTTC.

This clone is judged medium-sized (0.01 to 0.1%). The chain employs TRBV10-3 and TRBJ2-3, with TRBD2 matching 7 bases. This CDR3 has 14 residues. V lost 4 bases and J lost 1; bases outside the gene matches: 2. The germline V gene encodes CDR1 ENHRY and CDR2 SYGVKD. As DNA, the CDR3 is TGTGCCATCAGTGGTACTAGCGGCACAGATACGCAGTATTTT. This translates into CAISGTSGTDTQYF.

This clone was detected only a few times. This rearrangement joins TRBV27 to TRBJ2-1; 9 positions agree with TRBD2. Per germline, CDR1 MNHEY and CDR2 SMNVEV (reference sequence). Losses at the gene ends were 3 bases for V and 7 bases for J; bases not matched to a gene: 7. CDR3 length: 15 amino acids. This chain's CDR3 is CASSFGNSGSNEQFF. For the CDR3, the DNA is TGTGCCAGCAGTTTCGGAAATAGCGGGAGTAATGAGCAGTTCTTC.

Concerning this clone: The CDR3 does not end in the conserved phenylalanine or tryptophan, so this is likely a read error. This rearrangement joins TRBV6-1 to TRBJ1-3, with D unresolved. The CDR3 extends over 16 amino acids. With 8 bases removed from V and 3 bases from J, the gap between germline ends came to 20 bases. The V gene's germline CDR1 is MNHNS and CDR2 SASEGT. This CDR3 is CASSDPHGKSGNTIYL. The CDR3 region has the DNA TGTGCCAGCTCTGACCCTCATGGGAAGAGTGGAAACACCATATATCTT.

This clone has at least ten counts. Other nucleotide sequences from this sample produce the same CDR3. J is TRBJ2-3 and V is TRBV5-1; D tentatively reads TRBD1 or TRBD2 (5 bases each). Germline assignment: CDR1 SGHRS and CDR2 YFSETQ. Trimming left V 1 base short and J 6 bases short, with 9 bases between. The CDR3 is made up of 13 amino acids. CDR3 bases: TGCGCCAGCAGCTTGTCGGGGACGGATACGCAGTATTTT. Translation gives CASSLSGTDTQYF. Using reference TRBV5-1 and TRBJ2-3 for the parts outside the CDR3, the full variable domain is KAGVTQTPRYLIKTRGQQVTLSCSPISGHRSVSWYQQTPGQGLQFLFEYFSETQRNKGNFPGRFSGRQFSNSRSEMNVSTLELGDSALYLCASSLSGTDTQYFGPGTRLTVL.

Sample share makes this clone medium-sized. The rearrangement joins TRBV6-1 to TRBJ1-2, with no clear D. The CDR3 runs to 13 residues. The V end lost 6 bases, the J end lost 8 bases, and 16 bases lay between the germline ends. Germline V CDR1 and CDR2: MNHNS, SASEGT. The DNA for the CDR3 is TGTGCCAGCAGCCCCTCTGAGGGTAGAGGCTACACCTTC. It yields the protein CASSPSEGRGYTF.

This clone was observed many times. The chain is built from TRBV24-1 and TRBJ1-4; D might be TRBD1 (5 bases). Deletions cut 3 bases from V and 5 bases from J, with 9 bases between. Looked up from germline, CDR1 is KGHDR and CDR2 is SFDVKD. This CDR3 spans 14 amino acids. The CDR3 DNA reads TGTGCCACCAGTGATAACCAGGGAAATGAAAAACTGTTTTTT. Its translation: CATSDNQGNEKLFF.

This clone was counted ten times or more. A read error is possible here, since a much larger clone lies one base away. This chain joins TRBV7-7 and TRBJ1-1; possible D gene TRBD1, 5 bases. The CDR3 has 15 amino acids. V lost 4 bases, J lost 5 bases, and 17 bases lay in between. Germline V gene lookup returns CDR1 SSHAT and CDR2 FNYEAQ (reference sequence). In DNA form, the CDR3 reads TGTGCCAGCAGCTCCCCCTGCAGGGTGAGGACTGAAGCTTTCTTT. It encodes CASSSPCRVRTEAFF.

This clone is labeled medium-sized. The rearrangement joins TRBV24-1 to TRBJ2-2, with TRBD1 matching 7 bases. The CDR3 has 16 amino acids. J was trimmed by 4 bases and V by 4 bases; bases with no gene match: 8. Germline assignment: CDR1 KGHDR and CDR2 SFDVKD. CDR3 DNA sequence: TGTGCCACCAGTGAAACCCGACAGGGATCCACCGGGGAGCTGTTTTTT. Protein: CATSETRQGSTGELFF.

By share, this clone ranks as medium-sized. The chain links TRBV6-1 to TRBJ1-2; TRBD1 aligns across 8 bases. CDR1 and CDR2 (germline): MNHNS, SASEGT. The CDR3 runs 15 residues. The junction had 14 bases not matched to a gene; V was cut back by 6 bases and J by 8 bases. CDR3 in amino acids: CASSTQGGGIGGYTF. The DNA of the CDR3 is TGTGCCAGCAGCACACAGGGGGGGGGGATTGGCGGCTACACCTTC.

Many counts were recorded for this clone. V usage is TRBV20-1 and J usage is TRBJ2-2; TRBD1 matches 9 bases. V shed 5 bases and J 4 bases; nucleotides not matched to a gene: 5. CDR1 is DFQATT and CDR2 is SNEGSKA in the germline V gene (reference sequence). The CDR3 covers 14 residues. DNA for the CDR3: TGCAGTGCTGGGACAGGGAGGATCACCGGGGAGCTGTTTTTT. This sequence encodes CSAGTGRITGELFF.

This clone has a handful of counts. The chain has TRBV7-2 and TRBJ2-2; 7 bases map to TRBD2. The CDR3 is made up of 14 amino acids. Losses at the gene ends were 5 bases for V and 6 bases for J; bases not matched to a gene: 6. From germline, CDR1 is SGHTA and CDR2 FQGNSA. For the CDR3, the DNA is TGTGCCAGCAGCGGGGGACTAAGCCCCGGGGAGCTGTTTTTT. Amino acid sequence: CASSGGLSPGELFF.

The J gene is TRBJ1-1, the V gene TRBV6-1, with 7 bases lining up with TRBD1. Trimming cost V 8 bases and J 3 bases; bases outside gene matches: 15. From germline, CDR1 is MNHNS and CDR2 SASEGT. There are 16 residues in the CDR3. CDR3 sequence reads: CASQGGITRWDTEAFF. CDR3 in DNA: TGTGCCAGCCAGGGGGGGATTACCCGCTGGGACACTGAAGCTTTCTTT.